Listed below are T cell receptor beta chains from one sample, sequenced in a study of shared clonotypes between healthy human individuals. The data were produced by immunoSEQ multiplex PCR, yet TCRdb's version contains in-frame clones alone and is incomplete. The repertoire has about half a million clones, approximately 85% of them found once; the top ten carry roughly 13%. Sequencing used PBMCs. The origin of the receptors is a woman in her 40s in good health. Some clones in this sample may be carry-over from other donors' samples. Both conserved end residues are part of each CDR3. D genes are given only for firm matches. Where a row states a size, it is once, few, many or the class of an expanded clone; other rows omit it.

TGTGCCAGCAGCAAAGGCCCCCAGGGGGCAAGAGAGACCCAGTACTTC	CASSKGPQGARETQYF	TRBV21-1	TRBJ2-5	NA	NA
TGTGCCAGCAGCCAAGACGGACTATCCTACGAGCAGTACTTC	CASSQDGLSYEQYF	TRBV4-2	TRBJ2-7	NA	NA
TGTGCCAGCAGTGGAATGAGGGGGCCCGGTGAAAAACTGTTTTTT	CASSGMRGPGEKLFF	TRBV2	TRBJ1-4	TRBD1	NA
TGTGCCAGTAGTAGGGCAGGGAATCAGCCCCAGCATTTT	CASSRAGNQPQHF	TRBV19	TRBJ1-5	NA	NA
TGTGCCAGCTCACCTTACGACCACACGGATACGCAGTATTTT	CASSPYDHTDTQYF	TRBV18	TRBJ2-3	NA	NA
TGTGCCATCAGCAAGCTTTCGGAGTGGAACACTGAAGCTTTCTTT	CAISKLSEWNTEAFF	TRBV10-3	TRBJ1-1	NA	NA
TGTGCCAGCTCACCGACATACAGGGACGATGAGCAGTTCTTC	CASSPTYRDDEQFF	TRBV18	TRBJ2-1	NA	NA
TGTGCCAGCAGCCGCAATCAGCCCCAGCATTTT	CASSRNQPQHF	TRBV6-6	TRBJ1-5	NA	NA
TGTGCCAGCAGCTTCACAGGGGGCACATCTGGGGCCAACGTCCTGACTTTC	CASSFTGGTSGANVLTF	TRBV7-3	TRBJ2-6	TRBD1	NA
TGTGCCAGCAGCTTACAAAGGGGTACACAAGAGACCCAGTACTTC	CASSLQRGTQETQYF	TRBV7-3	TRBJ2-5	NA	NA
TGTGCCAGCAGCTTAACGTCCCCGGGATCCGGGGAGCTGTTTTTT	CASSLTSPGSGELFF	TRBV7-3	TRBJ2-2	NA	once
TGTGCCAGCAGACCCTCTGGCGGGTATGGCTACACCTTC	CASRPSGGYGYTF	TRBV27	TRBJ1-2	NA	NA
TGTGCCAGCAGTGACGGGGTAGTGCGCTATGGCTACACCTTC	CASSDGVVRYGYTF	TRBV2	TRBJ1-2	NA	NA
TGTGCCATCAGTGATTCTCATTCTAGCACAGATACGCAGTATTTT	CAISDSHSSTDTQYF	TRBV10-3	TRBJ2-3	NA	NA
TGTGCCAGCAGTCTCACTTTTGCAAGTGAGCAGTTCTTC	CASSLTFASEQFF	TRBV7-8	TRBJ2-1	NA	NA
TGCGCCAGCAGTGAAACGGTGGAGACCTACAATGAGCAGTTCTTC	CASSETVETYNEQFF	TRBV10-2	TRBJ2-1	NA	NA
TGCAGTGGGGGAGGGGGCTACGAGCAGTACTTC	CSGGGGYEQYF	TRBV20-1	TRBJ2-7	NA	NA
TGCGCCAGCAGCTTGGTGTGGCAGGAGAGCTCCTACGAGCAGTACTTC	CASSLVWQESSYEQYF	TRBV5-1	TRBJ2-7	NA	NA
TGTGCCAGCAGCTTCTCCAGCTACGAGCAGTACTTC	CASSFSSYEQYF	TRBV11-2	TRBJ2-7	NA	NA
TGTGCCAGCAGCCAACAGAGCGGGAGATCAGCCTACGAGCAGTACTTC	CASSQQSGRSAYEQYF	TRBV4-2	TRBJ2-7	TRBD2	NA
TGTGCCAGCAGCTTAGGGGACACCGAATTCTACGAGCAGTACTTC	CASSLGDTEFYEQYF	TRBV7-6	TRBJ2-7	NA	NA
TGTGCCAAGCGTAGAGCCCTGAACACTGAAGCTTTCTTT	CAKRRALNTEAFF	TRBV2	TRBJ1-1	NA	few